Shown below are 24 T cell receptor beta chains from a single sample sequenced in a study of Ad26.COV2.S vaccination and SARS-CoV-2 variants. Treatment reported: some 19 received Ad26.COV2.S at low or high dose, single or two shots; five or six received placebo; per-sample allocation not given. Samples were taken on day 63 after the first vaccine or placebo injection. Measured with immunoSEQ multiplex PCR; TCRdb has only the in-frame clones, and not every one. The data show some 290,000 clones, around 83% seen once. Source: peripheral blood, taken in a trial of Ad26.COV2.S vaccine versus placebo. The origin of the receptors is a person between 18 and 59 years old who received the Ad26.COV2.S COVID-19 vaccine or a placebo.

This clone has just a few counts. The rearrangement uses TRBV25-1 and TRBJ2-7; TRBD1 agrees at 9 bases. Germline V CDR1 and CDR2: MGHDK, SYGVNS. Germline trimming cut 6 bases from V and 3 bases from J; bases unmatched to any gene: 3. The CDR3 loop spans 13 amino acids. CDR3: CASSRQGVYEQYF. CDR3 DNA: TGTGCCAGCAGCCGACAGGGGGTCTACGAGCAGTACTTC.

This clone has more than one count but fewer than ten. The chain links TRBV9 to TRBJ1-3, with D perhaps TRBD1 (5 bases). Germline CDR1 is SGDLS and CDR2 is YYNGEE. V lost 0 bases and J lost 4, with 11 bases in between. The CDR3 spans 15 residues. CDR3 sequence (DNA): TGTGCCAGCAGCGTAGAGGTGACAGACGGAAACACCATATATTTT. It encodes CASSVEVTDGNTIYF.

Here the CDR3 DNA reads TGTGCCACCAGCGCTAGTTCTCTCTACAATGAGCAGTTCTTC. Amino acids: CATSASSLYNEQFF. The gene calls are TRBV24-1 and TRBJ2-1; D ambiguous. Germline CDR1 is KGHDR and CDR2 is SFDVKD. The CDR3 loop spans 14 amino acids. The V gene lost 7 bases and the J gene lost 3 bases, with 12 bases spanning the gap.

This chain connects TRBV5-1 to TRBJ2-1; 9 nucleotides align to TRBD1. The CDR3 covers 16 residues. Losses at the gene ends were 4 bases for V and 6 bases for J; bases not matched to a gene: 11. Germline values: CDR1 SGHRS, CDR2 YFSETQ. The CDR3 reads CASSRPTGGAGNEQFF. CDR3 DNA sequence: TGCGCCAGCAGCCGGCCCACAGGGGGCGCAGGCAATGAGCAGTTCTTC.

V is TRBV5-1 and J is TRBJ2-7; no clear D. V was shortened by 0 bases and J by 0 bases, with 7 bases between the two germline ends. Germline V CDR1 and CDR2: SGHRS, YFSETQ. The length of the CDR3 is 14 residues. The CDR3: CASSLAIDSYEQYF. CDR3 sequence (DNA): TGCGCCAGCAGCTTGGCGATAGACTCCTACGAGCAGTACTTC.

The chain joins TRBV2 to TRBJ1-3; D unresolved. This CDR3 has 13 residues. Germline V gives CDR1 SNHLY, CDR2 FYNNEI. The V end was cut by 4 bases, the J end by 10 bases, with 14 bases between. The CDR3 here is CASSVQLEGTIYF. In nucleotides, the CDR3 is TGTGCCAGCAGTGTACAGTTGGAAGGGACCATATATTTT.

This clone was found a few times. V usage is TRBV5-1 and J usage is TRBJ2-7; unclear D gene. The CDR3 covers 13 residues. Trimming shortened V by 1 base and J by 6 bases, and 11 bases separated the two germline ends. Germline V gene sequence: CDR1 SGHRS, CDR2 YFSETQ. Written as DNA, the CDR3 is TGCGCCAGCAGCTTGTATGGCTTCTCCGAGCAGTACTTC. Protein sequence: CASSLYGFSEQYF.

This clone appeared a single time. This rearrangement joins TRBV12-5 to TRBJ1-3; perhaps TRBD1 as D (6 bases). Trimming took off 9 bases at V and 7 bases at J, with 19 bases between the two ends. Germline CDR1 LGHNT, CDR2 FRNRAP. The CDR3 totals 14 residues. DNA for the CDR3: TGTGCTAGCGAAGACCCAGGGGATCGGAACACCATATATTTT. Its translation: CASEDPGDRNTIYF.

CDR3 region: CASSLLPSGGLETQYF. CDR3 sequence (DNA): TGCGCCAGCAGCTTGTTACCTAGCGGGGGCCTAGAGACCCAGTACTTC. The chain combines TRBV5-1 with TRBJ2-5, with 10 positions matching TRBD2. V was clipped by 1 base and J by 4 bases; unmatched bases: 7. Germline lookup yields CDR1 SGHRS and CDR2 YFSETQ. The CDR3 has 16 amino acids. The variable domain in full, with the rest retrieved from reference TRBV5-1 and TRBJ2-5, is KAGVTQTPRYLIKTRGQQVTLSCSPISGHRSVSWYQQTPGQGLQFLFEYFSETQRNKGNFPGRFSGRQFSNSRSEMNVSTLELGDSALYLCASSLLPSGGLETQYFGPGTRLLVL.

This clone appeared a few times. The chain uses TRBV5-4 and TRBJ1-3; no firm D call. Germline CDR1 is SGHNT and CDR2 is YYREEE (reference sequence). Between the trimmed V and J ends, which lost 6 bases and 0 bases, there was a span of 13 bases. The CDR3 has 15 residues. CDR3 residues: CASTTEESSGNTIYF. The CDR3 DNA is TGTGCCAGCACCACCGAGGAGAGCTCTGGAAACACCATATATTTT.

This chain uses TRBV7-2 with TRBJ1-2; 7 bases fit TRBD1. J lost 7 bases, V lost 5 bases, and 10 bases had no gene match. Germline loops: CDR1 SGHTA, CDR2 FQGNSA. The CDR3 has 14 residues. The CDR3: CASSKYDRVIGYTF. The DNA for the CDR3 is TGTGCCAGCAGCAAATATGACAGGGTAATTGGCTACACCTTC.

The CDR3 reads CASSLRGTGGSSYEQYF. Written as DNA, the CDR3 is TGTGCCAGCAGCCTACGTGGGACGGGGGGGTCGTCCTACGAGCAGTACTTC. V and J are TRBV6-2 or TRBV6-3 and TRBJ2-7, with 8 nucleotides matching TRBD2. The ends lost 6 bases at V and 1 base at J; junction bases unmatched: 14. The germline V gene encodes CDR1 MNHEY and CDR2 SVGEGT. This CDR3 has 17 amino acids.

The V gene is TRBV11-2, the J gene TRBJ1-2; TRBD1 might be the D (6 bases). The germline V gene encodes CDR1 SGHAT and CDR2 FQNNGV. The CDR3 loop spans 16 amino acids. Trimming cost V 0 bases and J 1 base, with 12 bases left between them. In DNA form, the CDR3 reads TGTGCCAGCAGCTTAGATCTGGACAGATATAACTATGGCTACACCTTC. It is translated as CASSLDLDRYNYGYTF.

CDR3 DNA: TGTGCCAGCAGCTTAGTTCCCCTCTACGAGCAGTACTTC. Encoded protein: CASSLVPLYEQYF. The chain couples TRBV11-2 to TRBJ2-7; D unclear. Germline CDR1 is SGHAT and CDR2 is FQNNGV. The CDR3 covers 13 residues. V shed 1 base and J shed 3 bases, with 7 bases lying between them.

The genes are TRBV6-2 or TRBV6-3 and TRBJ2-3; the D gene is possibly TRBD1 (6 bases). Germline V CDR1 and CDR2: MNHEY, SVGEGT. Trimming pared 2 bases from V and 2 bases from J, leaving 20 bases between. The CDR3 is made up of 18 amino acids. Written as DNA, the CDR3 is TGTGCCAGCAGTTACCTTGACGGAGTGAGGGGGATCACAGATACGCAGTATTTT. This gives the protein CASSYLDGVRGITDTQYF.

This rearrangement joins TRBV20-1 to TRBJ2-1; TRBD1 matches 7 bases. In germline, CDR1 is DFQATT, CDR2 SNEGSKA (reference sequence). V shed 3 bases, J shed 13 bases, and the junction held 3 bases outside the gene matches. The CDR3 length is 10 residues. CDR3 in DNA: TGCAGTGCTAGGAGGGACAGCCAGTTCTTC. This gives the protein CSARRDSQFF.

The genes are TRBV7-2 and TRBJ1-1; no firm D call. The CDR3 covers 15 residues. Deletions cut 5 bases from V and 0 bases from J, with 13 bases between. In germline, CDR1 is SGHTA, CDR2 FQGNSA. CDR3 loop: CASSPGGLMNTEAFF. As DNA, the CDR3 is TGTGCCAGCAGCCCCGGAGGGCTTATGAACACTGAAGCTTTCTTT.

The chain is built from TRBV30 and TRBJ1-5; D unresolved. The CDR3 consists of 13 residues. With 3 bases removed from V and 5 bases from J, the gap between germline ends came to 11 bases. Per the germline V gene, CDR1 is GTSNPN and CDR2 is SVGIG (reference sequence). In nucleotides, the CDR3 is TGTGCCTGGAGCCAATCCGGGGATCAGCCCCAGCATTTT. Protein: CAWSQSGDQPQHF.

This chain uses TRBV5-8 with TRBJ2-5, with a weak D call TRBD2 (6 bases). Germline loops: CDR1 SGHTS, CDR2 YDEGEE. The CDR3 sequence is 16 residues long. Trimming shortened V by 0 bases and J by 3 bases, and 15 bases separated the two germline ends. The CDR3 reads CASSLAPVGGKETQYF. DNA for the CDR3: TGTGCCAGCAGCTTGGCCCCGGTGGGGGGAAAAGAGACCCAGTACTTC.

In this sample, this clone turned up once. The J gene is TRBJ2-1, the V gene TRBV7-9; perhaps TRBD1 as D (5 bases). This CDR3 is built from 13 residues. Looked up from germline, CDR1 is SEHNR and CDR2 is FQNEAQ (reference sequence). The V end was cut by 2 bases, the J end by 4 bases, with 6 bases between. The chain's CDR3 is CASSLTGYNEQFF. The CDR3 bases are TGTGCCAGCAGCTTAACAGGTTACAATGAGCAGTTCTTC.

The rearrangement joins TRBV7-2 to TRBJ1-5, with D unclear. The CDR3 has 13 amino acids. With 2 bases removed from V and 6 bases from J, the gap between germline ends came to 8 bases. Germline V gene lookup returns CDR1 SGHTA and CDR2 FQGNSA. The CDR3 nucleotides are TGTGCCAGCAGCTTATCGCAGGTTCAGCCCCAGCATTTT. It specifies CASSLSQVQPQHF.

V gene TRBV5-4 combines with J gene TRBJ2-1, with no clear D. CDR1 and CDR2 (germline): SGHNT, YYREEE (reference sequence). V was shortened by 1 base and J by 3 bases, with 2 bases between the two germline ends. This CDR3 has 12 amino acids. The CDR3 is CASSLFYNEQFF. The CDR3 DNA reads TGTGCCAGCAGCTTGTTCTACAATGAGCAGTTCTTC.

The chain links TRBV15 to TRBJ1-4; D is perhaps TRBD1 (5 bases). Trimming shortened V by 1 base and J by 6 bases, and 12 bases separated the two germline ends. CDR1 and CDR2 from the germline V gene are LNHNV and YYDKDF (reference sequence). The CDR3 loop spans 15 amino acids. The CDR3, as DNA: TGTGCCACCAGCAGAGGGGAGGGGACGGATGAAAAACTGTTTTTT. It codes for CATSRGEGTDEKLFF.

The V and J genes are TRBV19 and TRBJ1-2, with D uncertain. Germline V gene sequence: CDR1 LNHDA, CDR2 SQIVND (reference sequence). CDR3 size: 13 residues. The ends were cut back, 7 bases at V and 0 bases at J, with 9 bases in the middle. CDR3 in DNA: TGTGCCAGTAATGACGCGGCTAACTATGGCTACACCTTC. This encodes CASNDAANYGYTF.